This TCR beta chain was captured by sequencing in a study of blood T cell repertoires in COVID-19. Overall study: Specimens from acute and convalescent COVID-19 originated in the United States, Italy and Spain. T cells, B-cell-depleted T cells, or PBMCs supplied cDNA or gDNA.

V was pared by 6 bases and J by 2 bases, with 17 bases between. CDR1 and CDR2 (germline): MNHEY, SMNVEV (reference sequence). CDR3 length: 15 residues. TCRdb's table, derived via immunoSEQ multiplex PCR, lists solely in-frame clones and lacks some. The sample lists 50,000 to 65,000 clones; around 88% were seen once. The chain combines TRBV27 with TRBJ2-7, with D uncertain. The sequence derives from a human donor in a cohort sampled during active COVID-19. Sequenced input: peripheral blood. CDR3 residues: CASSFRLLQTYEQYF. In nucleotides, the CDR3 is TGTGCCAGCAGCTTCCGACTCCTTCAAACCTACGAGCAGTACTTC.